The subject of this entry is one T cell receptor (beta chain). Its antigen is not known. This sample stems from a study of T cell responses to AZD1222 COVID-19 vaccine. Overall study findings and caveats: Repertoire sampling was restricted to post-peak T cell response timepoints. Clonal diversity was possibly underestimated, and white British individuals and females predominated among donors. At study baseline, merely more than 5 AZD1222 recipients were seropositive.

J gave up 2 bases and V 1 base, and 10 bases lay outside the gene matches. In germline, CDR1 is SGHRS, CDR2 YFSETQ. The CDR3 is 18 residues long. Profiled with immunoSEQ multiplex PCR; TCRdb holds only in-frame clones, not every one. Among roughly 54,000 clones listed, roughly 90% were seen once. This sequence originates from an adult who received the AZD1222 COVID-19 vaccine. This chain uses TRBV5-1 with TRBJ2-3; 10 bases agree with TRBD2. This sample comprised peripheral blood, obtained 28 days after the second AZD1222 dose. The CDR3 protein is CASSLFPLAGGITDTQYF. CDR3 in DNA: TGCGCCAGCAGCTTGTTTCCCTTAGCGGGAGGTATCACAGATACGCAGTATTTT.